This T cell receptor (beta chain) was profiled in a study of CD8 T cells in ankylosing spondylitis. Study results and caveats: Clones linked with disease were CD8+ and fairly uncommon in the peripheral blood. In ankylosing spondylitis blood, a motif of seven or eight highly homologous TCR beta variants appeared characteristic.

With respect to this clonotype: Its antigen is undetermined.

The CDR3 sequence is 15 residues long. Germline V gives CDR1 DFQATT, CDR2 SNEGSKA (reference sequence). J gave up 3 bases and V 1 base, and 6 bases lay outside the gene matches. TCRdb recomputed calls from the 5' RACE reads with MiXCR, one row per CDR3 protein. The top ten clones hold more than 12% of a sample with roughly 300,000 distinct CDR3 sequences, approximately 8.2% of them seen once. The TCR comes from a male donor with ankylosing spondylitis. The sample consisted of blood, either unsorted or a sorted T cell fraction (not recorded which). The chain is built from TRBV20-1 and TRBJ2-5; 9 bases align to TRBD2. CDR3 amino acids: CSARGSGSWEETQYF. In DNA, the CDR3 is TGCAGTGCTAGAGGTAGCGGGAGTTGGGAAGAGACCCAGTACTTC.